These 13 T cell receptor beta chains originate from one sample sequenced in a study of metastatic and nonmetastatic thyroid tumors. Among the patients, none had received any treatment before thyroid surgery. Using MiXCR, TCRdb reanalyzed the PCR reads. Among approximately 44,000 clones listed, around 28% were seen once. The specimen sequenced was blood. The receptors here all came from a male donor with papillary thyroid cancer or a benign thyroid nodule (not recorded which). Some clones in this sample may be carry-over from other donors' samples.

The CDR3 nucleotides are TGTGCCGTCGGGAGGGGGATGGCAAGAGCCGGCAATCAGCCCCAGCATTTT. Amino acids: CAVGRGMARAGNQPQHF. The gene calls are TRBV19 and TRBJ1-5; perhaps TRBD1 as D (6 bases). The CDR3 consists of 17 residues. The germline V gene encodes CDR1 LNHDA and CDR2 SQIVND (reference sequence). The ends were cut back, 11 bases at V and 2 bases at J, with 25 bases in the middle.

This chain connects TRBV20-1 to TRBJ1-3; no firm D call. Deletions cut 1 base from V and 2 bases from J, with 3 bases between. The length of the CDR3 is 12 residues. CDR1 DFQATT and CDR2 SNEGSKA come from the germline V gene (reference sequence). This CDR3 reads CSARGPGNTIYF. The CDR3 coding sequence is TGCAGTGCTAGAGGACCTGGAAACACCATATATTTT.

Note on this clone: One junction end does not reproduce the germline sequence, and a read error may be involved. V is TRBV28 and J is TRBJ2-7; D is unclear. CDR3 length: 16 residues. Germline CDR1 reads MDHEN; CDR2 reads SYDVKM. Here the CDR3 reads CASSPRTDGPSSDQYF. DNA for the CDR3: TGTGCGAGCAGTCCGCGGACCGATGGACCCTCCTCCGATCAGTACTTC.

This clone was counted at least ten times. The V call is TRBV9, the J call TRBJ2-2; either TRBD1 or TRBD2 may fit D (5 bases each). Trimming took off 3 bases at V and 6 bases at J, with 15 bases between the two ends. Germline loops: CDR1 SGDLS, CDR2 YYNGEE. The CDR3 totals 15 residues. The CDR3 nucleotides read TGTGCCAGCAGCGGGACTCAGGGTTTACCCGGGGAGCTGTTTTTT. Amino acids: CASSGTQGLPGELFF.

For this clone: Other DNA sequences of this sample code for an identical CDR3. V usage is TRBV7-3 and J usage is TRBJ2-7; TRBD2 matches 7 bases. Germline CDR1 reads SGHTA; CDR2 reads FQGTGA. J gave up 6 bases and V 1 base, and 3 bases lay outside the gene matches. The CDR3 is made up of 13 amino acids. The CDR3 reads CASSLSWGGEQYF. The CDR3 DNA sequence: TGTGCCAGCAGCTTAAGTTGGGGGGGCGAGCAGTACTTC.

The chain couples TRBV9 to TRBJ1-1, with 10 nucleotides matching TRBD1. From germline, CDR1 is SGDLS and CDR2 YYNGEE. V was pared by 4 bases and J by 4 bases, with 4 bases of the junction left unmatched. This CDR3 region has 14 residues. CDR3 DNA sequence: TGTGCCAGCAGCAGACAGGGGGCAGTCACTGAAGCTTTCTTT. Protein: CASSRQGAVTEAFF.

This chain uses TRBV12-3 or TRBV12-4 with TRBJ2-5; D call uncertain. The CDR3 loop spans 14 amino acids. V was trimmed by 5 bases and J by 0 bases, leaving 10 bases between them. The CDR3 here is CASSIPQYQETQYF. The CDR3 DNA is TGTGCCAGCAGTATCCCTCAGTACCAAGAGACCCAGTACTTC.

The V call is TRBV20-1, the J call TRBJ1-5; D ambiguous. This CDR3 is 13 amino acids long. Germline V gene data show CDR1 as DFQATT and CDR2 as SNEGSKA (reference sequence). V was cut by 3 bases and J by 5 bases, with 11 bases left in between. The CDR3: CSASGQWYQPQHF. The CDR3 nucleotides read TGCAGTGCTAGTGGGCAGTGGTATCAGCCCCAGCATTTT.

This clone was detected a few times. Just one base apart from a much larger clone, this may be a read error. Other DNA sequences of this sample code for an identical CDR3. The chain carries TRBV5-1 and TRBJ2-5; 7 bases are a match to TRBD2. Trimming removed 3 bases from V and 5 bases from J; junction bases left unmatched: 13. CDR1 and CDR2 from the germline V gene are SGHRS and YFSETQ. This CDR3 is built from 16 residues. The CDR3 DNA is TGCGCCAGCAGCTGGGGGGGGTCCCCGGGGCCGGAGACCCAGTACTTC. Its protein is CASSWGGSPGPETQYF.

This clone came up many times. CDR3 loop: CASSWDRGVNGYTF. The CDR3 DNA is TGTGCCAGCAGCTGGGACAGGGGAGTGAATGGCTACACCTTC. The chain employs TRBV5-4 and TRBJ1-2; 10 bases match TRBD1. This CDR3 has 14 residues. The junction had 5 bases not matched to a gene; V was cut back by 3 bases and J by 6 bases. Germline CDR1 reads SGHNT; CDR2 reads YYREEE (reference sequence). Full variable domain (remainder filled in from reference TRBV5-4 and TRBJ1-2): ETGVTQSPTHLIKTRGQQVTLRCSSQSGHNTVSWYQQALGQGPQFIFQYYREEENGRGNFPPRFSGLQFPNYSSELNVNALELDDSALYLCASSWDRGVNGYTFGSGTRLTVV.

In its sample, this clone was seen a few times. The junction and the germline gene differ at one end; a read error may be behind it. The gene calls are TRBV12-3 or TRBV12-4 and TRBJ1-5; D gene uncertain. This CDR3 spans 14 amino acids. The CDR3 loop reads CASSSSVAWQPHHF. The CDR3 bases are TGTGCCAGCAGCTCCTCAGTGGCTTGGCAGCCCCATCATTTT.

This clone has ten or more counts. CDR3 residues: CASGRRIQGASMYGSPLHF. The CDR3 DNA sequence: TGTGCCAGCGGTCGAAGAATACAGGGGGCATCCATGTATGGATCACCCCTCCACTTT. This chain uses TRBV6-6 with TRBJ1-6, with TRBD1 identical over 9 bases. The CDR3 length is 19 residues. With 8 bases clipped from V and 10 bases from J, the junction kept 24 bases outside the gene matches. Germline-derived CDR1 and CDR2 are MNHNY and SVGAGI (reference sequence).

The V gene is TRBV6-1, the J gene TRBJ1-1; no clear D. The germline V gene has CDR1 MNHNS and CDR2 SASEGT. The CDR3 covers 12 residues. Trimming left V 7 bases short and J 0 bases short, with 6 bases between. For the CDR3, the DNA is TGTGCCAGCACCAACATGAACACTGAAGCTTTCTTT. Translation: CASTNMNTEAFF.